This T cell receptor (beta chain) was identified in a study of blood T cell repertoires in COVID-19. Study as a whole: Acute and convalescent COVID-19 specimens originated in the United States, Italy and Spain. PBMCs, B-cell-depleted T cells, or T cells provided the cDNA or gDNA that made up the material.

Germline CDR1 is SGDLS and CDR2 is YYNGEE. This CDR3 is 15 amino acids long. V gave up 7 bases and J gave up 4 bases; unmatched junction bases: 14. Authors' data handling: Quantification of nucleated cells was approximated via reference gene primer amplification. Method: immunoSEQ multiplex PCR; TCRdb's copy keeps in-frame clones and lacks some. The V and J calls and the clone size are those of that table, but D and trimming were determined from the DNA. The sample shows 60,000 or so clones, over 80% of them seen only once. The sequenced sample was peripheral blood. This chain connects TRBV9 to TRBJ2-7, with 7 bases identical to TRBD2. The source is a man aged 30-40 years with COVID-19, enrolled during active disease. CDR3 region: CASGKGGSSQYEQYF. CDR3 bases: TGTGCCAGCGGTAAGGGCGGGAGCAGTCAGTACGAGCAGTACTTC.